This TCR beta chain was profiled in a study of blood T cells in healthy people across ages. Study results and limitations: Possibly, changes in expanded clonotypes were confounded because donor CMV status was unknown.

The CDR3 consists of 16 residues. CDR1 and CDR2 (germline): LGHDT, YNNKEL (reference sequence). Comment on this clonotype: Its antigen is still unknown. One end of the junction is discordant with germline, which a read error may explain.

A second PCR, run for roughly 6 to 11 cycles, used a sample-barcoded 5' primer plus a J-beta primer mix. One entry per CDR3 protein, called by TCRdb with MiXCR from the 5' RACE reads. The sample holds about 650,000 distinct CDR3 sequences, about 51% seen once. The chain has TRBV3-1 and TRBJ2-7; D unresolved. The specimen sequenced was blood. This clonotype originated in a woman older than 75 in good health. The CDR3 sequence: CAGSQGIQRNSYEQYF. In nucleotides, the CDR3 is TGTGCCGGCAGCCAAGGGATACAGCGAAACTCCTACGAGCAGTACTTC.